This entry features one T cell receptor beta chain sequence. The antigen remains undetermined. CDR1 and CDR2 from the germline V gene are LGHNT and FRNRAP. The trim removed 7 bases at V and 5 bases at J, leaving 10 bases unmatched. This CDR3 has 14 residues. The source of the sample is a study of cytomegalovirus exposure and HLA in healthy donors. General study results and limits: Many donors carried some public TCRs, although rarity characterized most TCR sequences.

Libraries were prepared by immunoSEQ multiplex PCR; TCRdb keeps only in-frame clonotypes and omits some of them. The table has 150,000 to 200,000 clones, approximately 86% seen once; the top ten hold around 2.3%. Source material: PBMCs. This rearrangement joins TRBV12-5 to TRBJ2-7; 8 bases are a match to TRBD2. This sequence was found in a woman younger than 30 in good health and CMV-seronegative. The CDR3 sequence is CASAREREFDEQYF. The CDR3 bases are TGTGCTAGTGCCAGGGAGCGGGAGTTCGACGAGCAGTACTTC.